Listed below are T cell receptor beta chains from one sample, sequenced in a study of blood T cells in healthy people across ages. MiXCR, run by TCRdb on the 5' RACE reads, gives a single entry per CDR3 protein. This sample carries approximately 760,000 distinct CDR3 sequences, 25% of them seen once, and the ten largest clones take under 10%. This sample also belongs to another study, concerning T cells of mothers and their children.

The specimen sequenced was blood. The receptor source for this set is a boy younger than 18 in good health. Both conserved end residues are part of each CDR3. Each record gives: J gene, D gene, CDR3 length, V gene, clone size, CDR3 protein, CDR3 DNA. A D gene is named only where the DNA matches it firmly. Rows give clone size only sometimes, using once, few, many, or a class for an expanded clone.

TRBJ2-5 . 15 TRBV3-1 . CASSQPRAGTETQYF TGTGCCAGCAGCCAGCCCCGGGCAGGGACAGAGACCCAGTACTTC
TRBJ2-5 . 12 TRBV20-1 . CSARGRRETQYF TGCAGTGCTCGGGGACGTCGGGAGACCCAGTACTTC
TRBJ2-1 . 14 TRBV11-2 . CASRDPSSYNEQFF TGTGCCAGCAGGGACCCGAGCTCCTACAATGAGCAGTTCTTC
TRBJ2-5 . 11 TRBV29-1 many CSGRVQETQYF TGCAGCGGGAGAGTACAAGAGACCCAGTACTTC
TRBJ2-3 . 11 TRBV12-3/TRBV12-4 . CATSAADTQYF TGTGCCACCTCAGCGGCAGATACGCAGTATTTT
TRBJ2-5 . 13 TRBV11-2 few CASSAGIQETQYF TGTGCCAGCAGCGCCGGGATTCAGGAGACCCAGTACTTC
TRBJ2-7 TRBD2 14 TRBV20-1 few CSASGRVRTYEQYF TGCAGTGCTAGCGGGAGGGTCAGGACCTACGAGCAGTACTTC
TRBJ1-2 . 16 TRBV12-3/TRBV12-4 . CASSITGTPSLRGYTF TGTGCCAGCAGCATAACCGGGACCCCTTCCCTGCGGGGCTACACCTTC
TRBJ2-2 . 12 TRBV11-2 . CASSAALPELFF TGTGCCAGCAGCGCAGCCTTACCCGAGCTGTTTTTT
TRBJ2-3 . 15 TRBV7-9 . CASSLGDISTDTQYF TGTGCCAGCAGCTTAGGGGACATTAGCACAGATACGCAGTATTTT
TRBJ2-1 TRBD2 16 TRBV5-1 . CASSLDGLAAYNEQFF TGCGCCAGCAGCTTGGATGGACTAGCGGCCTACAATGAGCAGTTCTTC
TRBJ2-3 TRBD2 17 TRBV7-2 once CASSLLSLAGLGDTQYF TGTGCCAGCAGCTTACTGAGCCTAGCGGGGCTTGGGGATACGCAGTATTTT
TRBJ2-1 . 14 TRBV7-2 few CASSLLPSYNEQFF TGCGCCAGCAGCTTATTGCCGAGCTACAATGAGCAGTTCTTC
TRBJ1-1 . 11 TRBV7-9 . CASFGNTEAFF TGTGCCAGCTTCGGGAACACTGAAGCTTTCTTT
TRBJ2-2 . 12 TRBV29-1 few CSVPDGTGELFF TGCAGCGTCCCCGACGGGACCGGGGAGCTGTTTTTT
TRBJ2-7 . 13 TRBV24-1 few CATRDSSSYEQYF TGTGCCACCAGGGACTCGAGCTCCTACGAGCAGTACTTC
TRBJ2-1 . 13 TRBV7-3 . CASSPPSMDEQFF TGTGCCAGCAGCCCCCCTAGCATGGATGAGCAGTTCTTC
TRBJ1-5 . 15 TRBV4-2 few CASSQQFGSNQPQHF TGTGCCAGCAGCCAACAATTTGGGAGCAATCAGCCCCAGCATTTT
TRBJ1-1 . 13 TRBV18 few CATNHLGRTEAFF TGTGCCACCAACCACCTTGGACGGACTGAAGCTTTCTTT
TRBJ2-1 TRBD1 15 TRBV11-3 few CASSLGDRDYNEQFF TGTGCCAGCAGCTTAGGGGACAGGGACTACAATGAGCAGTTCTTC
TRBJ1-1 . 14 TRBV7-2 . CASSLDRLGYEAFF TGTGCCAGCAGCTTAGATCGTTTGGGGTATGAAGCTTTCTTT
TRBJ2-7 TRBD2 13 TRBV20-1 few CSARTSGANEQYF TGCAGTGCTAGGACTAGCGGGGCCAACGAGCAGTACTTC
TRBJ2-5 TRBD1 13 TRBV7-8 . CASSQRTGWTQYF TGTGCCAGCAGCCAACGGACAGGGTGGACCCAGTACTTC
TRBJ2-4 TRBD1 15 TRBV28 few CASSPRTGGKNIQYF TGTGCCAGCAGTCCAAGGACAGGGGGCAAAAACATTCAGTACTTC
TRBJ2-1 . 14 TRBV4-1 few CASSQGIADNEQFF TGCGCCAGCAGCCAAGGAATAGCGGACAATGAGCAGTTCTTC
TRBJ2-1 TRBD2 18 TRBV12-3/TRBV12-4 . CASSQTPPQREFYNEQFF TGTGCCAGCAGCCAAACCCCTCCCCAGCGGGAGTTCTACAATGAGCAGTTCTTC
TRBJ2-2 . 13 TRBV29-1 . CSVEPPNTGELFF TGCAGCGTTGAGCCCCCGAACACCGGGGAGCTGTTTTTT
TRBJ2-6 . 15 TRBV27 . CASSLPTEGANVLTF TGTGCCAGCAGTCTCCCGACGGAGGGGGCCAACGTCCTGACTTTC
TRBJ2-7 . 13 TRBV20-1 . CSAHRDLNYEQYF TGCAGTGCCCACCGGGACCTGAACTACGAGCAGTACTTC
TRBJ2-2 . 16 TRBV20-1 few CSAANNGGARTGELFF TGCAGTGCTGCTAACAATGGGGGGGCGAGGACCGGGGAGCTGTTTTTT
TRBJ1-1 TRBD1 17 TRBV7-9 . CASSSTPDRDLNTEAFF TGTGCCAGCAGCTCGACCCCTGACAGGGACCTGAACACTGAAGCTTTCTTT
TRBJ2-1 . 16 TRBV24-1 . CATSDPKTSPGDEQFF TGTGCCACCAGTGATCCGAAAACTAGCCCCGGCGATGAGCAGTTCTTC
TRBJ2-5 TRBD2 14 TRBV12-3/TRBV12-4 many CASSRLAGGETQYF TGTGCCAGCAGTCGACTAGCGGGAGGAGAGACCCAGTACTTC
TRBJ2-7 TRBD1 14 TRBV12-3/TRBV12-4 many CASSLGRGPYEQYF TGTGCCAGCAGTTTAGGCAGGGGGCCGTACGAGCAGTACTTC
TRBJ2-1 . 16 TRBV4-1 few CASSQVSLANFNEQFF TGCGCCAGCAGCCAAGTGAGTCTAGCGAATTTTAATGAGCAGTTCTTC
TRBJ2-1 . 14 TRBV6-2/TRBV6-3 . CASSYRTASNEQFF TGTGCCAGCAGTTACCGAACAGCCAGCAATGAGCAGTTCTTC
TRBJ2-3 . 14 TRBV7-8 . CASRIDESTDTQYF TGTGCCAGCAGAATCGACGAGAGCACAGATACGCAGTATTTT
TRBJ2-7 TRBD2 17 TRBV7-2 . CASSSPSSGGISYEQYF TGTGCCAGCAGCTCCCCCTCTAGCGGGGGGATCTCCTACGAGCAGTACTTC
TRBJ2-5 TRBD1 13 TRBV5-1 . CASSTGVEETQYF TGCGCCAGCTCTACAGGGGTGGAGGAGACCCAGTACTTC
TRBJ2-5 . 16 TRBV7-8 few CASSLMFSTARETQYF TGTGCCAGCAGCTTAATGTTTAGTACGGCAAGAGAGACCCAGTACTTC
TRBJ2-2 . 13 TRBV9 few CASSASGTGELFF TGTGCCAGCAGCGCCTCGGGGACCGGGGAGCTGTTTTTT
TRBJ2-2 . 18 TRBV12-5 . CASGLGPGKEARTGELFF TGTGCTAGTGGTTTGGGCCCGGGCAAGGAAGCCCGAACCGGGGAGCTGTTTTTT
TRBJ1-4 . 14 TRBV6-2/TRBV6-3 . CASSYQGSAEKLFF TGTGCCAGCAGTTACCAAGGCAGTGCCGAAAAACTGTTTTTT
TRBJ1-6 . 12 TRBV12-3/TRBV12-4 few CASSFNNSPLHF TGTGCCAGCAGTTTTAACAATTCACCCCTCCACTTT
TRBJ2-5 TRBD1 13 TRBV2 many CASLATGEETQYF TGTGCCAGCCTCGCTACAGGGGAAGAGACCCAGTACTTC
TRBJ1-1 . 13 TRBV6-2/TRBV6-3 few CASSYEANTEAFF TGTGCCAGCAGTTACGAGGCTAACACTGAAGCTTTCTTT
TRBJ2-3 TRBD2 17 TRBV10-3 few CAISESISGGRTDTQYF TGTGCCATCAGTGAGTCGATCTCGGGAGGTCGGACAGATACGCAGTATTTT
TRBJ2-3 . 11 TRBV20-1 . CSARQGDTQYF TGCAGTGCTAGGCAAGGGGATACGCAGTATTTT
TRBJ2-7 TRBD1 14 TRBV5-1 . CASSRTGGTDEQYF TGCGCCAGCAGCAGAACAGGGGGTACTGACGAGCAGTACTTC
TRBJ2-3 . 15 TRBV7-6 . CASSSGQDYTDTQYF TGTGCCAGCAGCTCCGGACAGGACTACACAGATACGCAGTATTTT
TRBJ1-1 TRBD1 15 TRBV20-1 . CSARLGGTGPPEAFF TGCAGTGCTAGATTGGGGGGGACAGGGCCTCCGGAGGCTTTCTTT
TRBJ2-1 . 15 TRBV6-1 . CASSAKGYIWNEQFF TGTGCCAGCAGTGCAAAGGGATATATATGGAATGAGCAGTTCTTC